Presented here are 28 T cell receptor beta chains from one specimen sequenced in a study of blood T cell repertoires in COVID-19. TCRdb's table, derived via immunoSEQ multiplex PCR, lists solely in-frame clones and lacks some. The profile shows around 60,000 clones, over 75% of them singletons. Sequencing input: peripheral blood. The origin of the receptors is a man aged 80 or over with active or convalescent COVID-19.

The chain uses TRBV19 and TRBJ1-5; no firm D call. The CDR3 totals 16 residues. V was trimmed by 5 bases and J by 4 bases, leaving 18 bases between them. Looked up from germline, CDR1 is LNHDA and CDR2 is SQIVND (reference sequence). Here the CDR3 DNA reads TGTGCCAGTAGTCTCACGGGGAAACGGGGAAATCAGCCCCAGCATTTT. Protein product: CASSLTGKRGNQPQHF.

About this clone: One junction end does not reproduce the germline sequence, and a read error may be involved. The rearrangement links TRBV5-5 to TRBJ1-2; D call uncertain. CDR1 SGHKS and CDR2 YYEKEE come from the germline V gene (reference sequence). The CDR3 length is 13 residues. The CDR3, as DNA: TGTGCCAGCAGCTGGAGCGGAGAGGGAGCCCTCGACTTC. It codes for CASSWSGEGALDF.

The rearrangement links TRBV5-6 to TRBJ1-2; 10 bases match TRBD1. Per germline, CDR1 SGHDT and CDR2 YYEEEE. CDR3 length equals 15 residues. V lost 3 bases and J lost 4; bases outside the gene matches: 6. As DNA, the CDR3 is TGTGCCAGCAGCTCCGGACAGGGGGGGAGCTATGGCTACACCTTC. It yields the protein CASSSGQGGSYGYTF.

This chain joins TRBV24-1 and TRBJ2-7; the D gene is possibly TRBD2 (5 bases). Trimming shortened V by 3 bases and J by 5 bases, and 10 bases separated the two germline ends. The CDR3 is 13 residues long. CDR1 and CDR2 (germline): KGHDR, SFDVKD. CDR3 sequence: CATSDTRPNEQYF. In nucleotides, the CDR3 is TGTGCCACCAGTGATACTAGACCCAACGAGCAGTACTTC.

The rearrangement links TRBV5-1 to TRBJ2-7, with D possibly TRBD1 on 5 matching bases. CDR3 length equals 14 residues. The V end lost 0 bases, the J end lost 7 bases, and 14 bases lay between the germline ends. Per germline, CDR1 SGHRS and CDR2 YFSETQ. CDR3 sequence (DNA): TGCGCCAGCAGCTTGGGTAGGGGAACCGGGGAGCAGTACTTC. Translating it yields CASSLGRGTGEQYF.

V is TRBV10-3 and J is TRBJ2-1; 9 bases fit TRBD1. V lost 3 bases, J lost 4 bases, and 7 bases stayed unmatched. CDR3 length: 16 residues. The germline gives CDR1 ENHRY, CDR2 SYGVKD. CDR3 region: CAISDRGQGPYNEQFF. DNA of the CDR3: TGTGCCATCAGTGACCGGGGACAGGGTCCGTACAATGAGCAGTTCTTC.

This clone was counted a few times. The V and J genes are TRBV4-1 and TRBJ1-3, with D possibly TRBD1 on 6 matching bases. The germline CDR1 and CDR2 sequences are MGHRA and YSYEKL. This CDR3 region has 15 residues. The germline V and J ends were trimmed by 4 bases and 4 bases, with 14 bases remaining between them. CDR3 nucleotide sequence: TGCGCCAGCAGCCGAACCACAGGGTCCGGAAACACCATATATTTT. It translates to CASSRTTGSGNTIYF.

The chain combines TRBV5-4 with TRBJ1-1; possibly TRBD1 for D (6 bases). The ends were cut back, 4 bases at V and 6 bases at J, with 19 bases in the middle. This CDR3 region has 15 residues. The germline V gene encodes CDR1 SGHNT and CDR2 YYREEE (reference sequence). This chain's CDR3 is CASSVLQGGYAEAFF. As DNA, the CDR3 is TGTGCCAGCAGCGTACTACAGGGTGGTTACGCTGAAGCTTTCTTT.

The chain carries TRBV27 and TRBJ2-5, with a tentative D call TRBD1 (6 bases). V shed 5 bases and J shed 5 bases, with 18 bases lying between them. Germline V gene sequence: CDR1 MNHEY, CDR2 SMNVEV (reference sequence). This CDR3 comprises 15 residues. In DNA form, the CDR3 reads TGTGCCAGCAGTATCAGACAGGCCACCGGGGAGACCCAGTACTTC. Its translation: CASSIRQATGETQYF.

This chain joins TRBV5-8 and TRBJ2-7; TRBD2 aligns across 7 bases. CDR3 size: 16 residues. V lost 1 base to trimming and J lost 2 bases; unmatched junction nucleotides: 9. Germline V gene lookup returns CDR1 SGHTS and CDR2 YDEGEE. Here the CDR3 reads CASSLRGGRPTYEQYF. The CDR3 DNA reads TGTGCCAGCAGCTTGAGGGGCGGGAGACCTACCTACGAGCAGTACTTC.

V usage is TRBV3-1 (or the pseudogene TRBV3-2) and J usage is TRBJ2-1; 9 bases agree with TRBD2. The CDR3 contains 16 residues. V shed 6 bases, J shed 0 bases, and the junction held 6 bases outside the gene matches. The V gene's germline CDR1 is LGHDT and CDR2 YNNKEL (reference sequence). The CDR3 bases are TGTGCCAGCAGTTTCAGAGCGGGGGGCTCCTACAATGAGCAGTTCTTC. It yields the protein CASSFRAGGSYNEQFF.

This clone was seen ten or more times. The J gene is TRBJ2-3, the V gene TRBV5-1; no reliable D call. This CDR3 has 13 amino acids. Germline V gives CDR1 SGHRS, CDR2 YFSETQ. The ends were cut back, 2 bases at V and 6 bases at J, with 10 bases in the middle. Here the CDR3 DNA reads TGCGCCAGCAGCTTCACTATCGCGGATACGCAGTATTTT. This translates into CASSFTIADTQYF. The variable domain in full, completed from reference TRBV5-1 and TRBJ2-3, reads KAGVTQTPRYLIKTRGQQVTLSCSPISGHRSVSWYQQTPGQGLQFLFEYFSETQRNKGNFPGRFSGRQFSNSRSEMNVSTLELGDSALYLCASSFTIADTQYFGPGTRLTVL.

In nucleotides, the CDR3 is TGCGCCAGCAGCTTGGCCGGGCAGGGCTCCACAGATACGCAGTATTTT. Amino acid sequence: CASSLAGQGSTDTQYF. The V and J genes are TRBV5-1 and TRBJ2-3; TRBD1 is a possible D gene (5 bases). This CDR3 is built from 16 residues. From germline, CDR1 is SGHRS and CDR2 YFSETQ. Trimming removed 0 bases at V and 2 bases at J, with 13 bases between.

CDR3 coding DNA: TGTGCCAGCAGCTTAAAGGCGCGGGGGACTAGCGGGAAGAGCTCCTACAATGAGCAGTTCTTC. As protein: CASSLKARGTSGKSSYNEQFF. The rearrangement links TRBV7-3 to TRBJ2-1, with 13 positions matching TRBD2. V lost 1 base to trimming and J lost 0 bases; unmatched junction nucleotides: 12. In germline, CDR1 is SGHTA, CDR2 FQGTGA. The CDR3 contains 21 residues.

This clone occurred once. The junction and the germline gene differ at one end; a read error may be behind it. This rearrangement joins TRBV3-1 (or the pseudogene TRBV3-2) to TRBJ2-7, with TRBD1 identical over 7 bases. The CDR3 loop spans 14 amino acids. The V gene's germline CDR1 is LGHDT and CDR2 YNNKEL (reference sequence). The CDR3 sequence is CASSEDRALYEQYF. Here the CDR3 DNA reads TGTGCCAGCAGCGAAGACAGGGCACTCTACGAGCAGTACTTC.

The chain employs TRBV6-1 and TRBJ1-2; D unclear. The CDR3 runs 15 residues. V gave up 3 bases and J gave up 4 bases, with 15 bases separating them. Germline CDR1 is MNHNS and CDR2 is SASEGT. CDR3 sequence (DNA): TGTGCCAGCAGTGACCAGGCCGATTCCCCCTATGGCTACACCTTC. Amino acids: CASSDQADSPYGYTF.

J is TRBJ2-3 and V is TRBV5-1, with 7 bases aligning to TRBD2. The CDR3 is 15 residues long. CDR1 is SGHRS, CDR2 YFSETQ, per germline. V was clipped by 4 bases and J by 1 base; unmatched bases: 6. DNA for the CDR3: TGCGCCAGCAGCGCGGGAGTTTGGGGCACAGATACGCAGTATTTT. Translation: CASSAGVWGTDTQYF.

With respect to this clone: Sequence at one end of the junction differs from germline and may be a read error. This chain uses TRBV7-8 with TRBJ2-7; D is uncertain. Germline V gene lookup returns CDR1 SGHVS and CDR2 FQNEAQ. This CDR3 is built from 11 residues. The CDR3 reads CASSFSHEQYF. CDR3 nucleotide sequence: TGTGCCAGCAGCTTCTCCCACGAGCAGTACTTC.

The chain links TRBV19 to TRBJ2-7; 10 nucleotides match TRBD2. Germline V gene data show CDR1 as LNHDA and CDR2 as SQIVND (reference sequence). The CDR3 is made up of 13 amino acids. V gave up 6 bases and J gave up 3 bases; unmatched junction bases: 2. The CDR3: CASSSGGGYEQYF. CDR3 nucleotide sequence: TGTGCCAGTAGCAGCGGGGGGGGCTACGAGCAGTACTTC.

By sample share, this clone is large. The chain has TRBV21-1 and TRBJ1-2; the table's D call of TRBD1 was not tested on the DNA. TRBV21-1 is a pseudogene segment. The CDR3 length is 12 residues. The DNA of the CDR3 is TGTGCCAGCAGCGACACCACCTATGGCTACACCTTC. Translated, it gives CASSDTTYGYTF.

This clone was counted only a few times. The chain links TRBV30 to TRBJ2-1; 14 positions match TRBD2. Germline values: CDR1 GTSNPN, CDR2 SVGIG (reference sequence). The V gene end was trimmed by 7 bases and the J gene end by 3 bases; junction bases not matched to a gene: 14. This CDR3 region has 18 residues. This chain's CDR3 is CASVNRTSGRSNYNEQFF. For the CDR3, the DNA is TGTGCCTCAGTTAACAGGACTAGCGGGAGGTCCAACTACAATGAGCAGTTCTTC.

In this sample, this clone turned up once. This chain connects TRBV27 to TRBJ2-1, with 7 bases fitting TRBD1. This CDR3 region has 15 residues. From germline, CDR1 is MNHEY and CDR2 SMNVEV (reference sequence). With V trimmed by 9 bases and J by 2 bases, 10 bases remained unmatched. DNA of the CDR3: TGTGCCAGAACCAAAGACAGGGTCACCTACAATGAGCAGTTCTTC. Its translation is CARTKDRVTYNEQFF.

V and J are TRBV10-3 and TRBJ2-3; TRBD2 matches at 7 bases. The CDR3 sequence is 12 residues long. J gave up 4 bases and V 8 bases, and 3 bases lay outside the gene matches. Germline CDR1 is ENHRY and CDR2 is SYGVKD. The CDR3 protein is CAIGLEPDTQYF. DNA of the CDR3: TGTGCCATCGGACTAGAGCCAGATACGCAGTATTTT.

The gene calls are TRBV6-5 and TRBJ2-7; D perhaps matches TRBD1 (7 bases). The CDR3 covers 13 residues. CDR1 is MNHEY and CDR2 is SVGAGI in the germline V gene. Trimming stripped 8 bases from V and 6 bases from J, with 17 bases between. This chain's CDR3 is CASSTYRGGEQYF. The CDR3 region has the DNA TGTGCCAGCTCAACGTACAGGGGAGGCGAGCAGTACTTC.

The rearrangement uses TRBV9 and TRBJ1-1; the D gene is possibly TRBD1 (5 bases). Trimming took 2 bases from V and 3 from J, leaving 11 bases between them. The CDR3 is 14 residues long. Per the germline V gene, CDR1 is SGDLS and CDR2 is YYNGEE. CDR3: CASSVSGGDTEAFF. The CDR3 DNA sequence: TGTGCCAGCAGCGTCTCCGGGGGGGACACTGAAGCTTTCTTT. Looking up the rest from reference TRBV9 and TRBJ1-1 gives the full variable domain: DSGVTQTPKHLITATGQRVTLRCSPRSGDLSVYWYQQSLDQGLQFLIQYYNGEERAKGNILERFSAQQFPDLHSELNLSSLELGDSALYFCASSVSGGDTEAFFGQGTRLTVV.

A single count supports this clone. The J gene is TRBJ2-5, the V gene TRBV7-3; D possibly corresponds to TRBD2 (5 bases). The germline V gene has CDR1 SGHTA and CDR2 FQGTGA. The CDR3 is 14 amino acids. Trimming left V 0 bases short and J 5 bases short, with 10 bases between. CDR3 loop: CASSLTGRGETQYF. The CDR3 DNA reads TGTGCCAGCAGCTTAACAGGCCGCGGGGAGACCCAGTACTTC.

Only a few counts were recorded for this clone. The J gene is TRBJ2-1, the V gene TRBV5-6, with 11 nucleotides matching TRBD1. The germline gives CDR1 SGHDT, CDR2 YYEEEE. The CDR3 extends over 14 amino acids. J lost 5 bases, V lost 5 bases, and 3 bases had no gene match. CDR3 coding DNA: TGTGCCAGCAGTCGGACAGGGGGCAACAATGAGCAGTTCTTC. Protein sequence: CASSRTGGNNEQFF.

The V gene is TRBV2, the J gene TRBJ1-6, with no clear D. The V end was cut by 2 bases, the J end by 10 bases, with 9 bases between. Germline V gene lookup returns CDR1 SNHLY and CDR2 FYNNEI. CDR3 length equals 13 residues. As DNA, the CDR3 is TGTGCCAGCAGTGAAATGATGGGCTCACCCCTCCACTTT. Residues: CASSEMMGSPLHF. The full variable domain, its missing parts supplied by reference TRBV2 and TRBJ1-6, is EPEVTQTPSHQVTQMGQEVILRCVPISNHLYFYWYRQILGQKVEFLVSFYNNEISEKSEIFDDQFSVERPDGSNFTLKIRSTKLEDSAMYFCASSEMMGSPLHFGNGTRLTVT.